Sequencing of this T cell receptor beta chain was carried out in a study of early stage breast cancer tumors. Study results and limitations: Compared with adjacent normal breast, tumors showed 2 to 2.5-fold denser, more clonal T cells.

This CDR3 has 14 residues. Germline CDR1 is MNHNS and CDR2 is SASEGT. V shed 5 bases, J shed 2 bases, and the junction held 6 bases outside the gene matches. Sequenced by immunoSEQ multiplex PCR; TCRdb stores in-frame clones only, minus some. The table includes around 53,000 clones, about 90% detected once. On this clone itself: Antigen: not known.

The sequence was collected from a person aged 65 to 79 with breast cancer. The sample was blood. The chain links TRBV6-1 to TRBJ2-7, with 7 nucleotides matching TRBD1. The CDR3, as DNA: TGTGCCAGCAGTCCCTCGGGACAGACCTACGAGCAGTACTTC. It encodes CASSPSGQTYEQYF.